A selection of T cell receptor beta chains follows, all from one sample in a study of T cells in localized non-small cell lung cancer. Generated by immunoSEQ multiplex PCR, the TCRdb table keeps only in-frame clones and is missing some. Of tens of thousands of clones in the sample, 75% to 95% were seen once. Here the sequenced sample was peripheral blood, taken before any cancer treatment. The receptors stem from a woman aged 40-69 years with stage I lung adenocarcinoma. Each CDR3 is given with its conserved first and last residue. Each record gives: clone size, J gene, D gene, V gene, CDR3 protein, CDR3 DNA. D genes are given only for firm matches. Rows give clone size only sometimes, using once, few, many, or a class for an expanded clone.

>once|TRBJ1-1|.|TRBV5-4
CASSFAWEGSEAFF
TGTGCCAGCAGCTTTGCCTGGGAGGGTAGTGAAGCTTTCTTT
>.|TRBJ2-5|TRBD1|TRBV27
CASSLGQGGETQYF
TGTGCCAGCAGTTTAGGACAGGGAGGTGAGACCCAGTACTTC
>.|TRBJ1-2|TRBD1|TRBV28
CASRRGREYGYTF
TGTGCCAGCAGGAGGGGGCGGGAGTATGGCTACACCTTC
>.|TRBJ2-3|TRBD2|TRBV5-1
CASSLSPAGATTDTQYF
TGCGCCAGCAGCTTGTCCCCAGCGGGAGCTACCACAGATACGCAGTATTTT
>.|TRBJ1-2|.|TRBV7-2
CASSLELGHGYTF
TGTGCCAGCAGCTTGGAGTTAGGCCATGGCTACACCTTC
>.|TRBJ2-5|.|TRBV6-6
CAGRTASQETQYF
TGTGCCGGTAGGACAGCCTCCCAAGAGACCCAGTACTTC
>.|TRBJ2-7|.|TRBV10-2
CASRDVRSSYEQYF
TGCGCCAGCAGGGACGTTCGGAGCTCCTACGAGCAGTACTTC
>.|TRBJ1-3|.|TRBV18
CASSPPSFHSGNTIYF
TGTGCCAGCTCACCACCGAGTTTCCATTCTGGAAACACCATATATTTT
>.|TRBJ1-5|.|TRBV30
CAWSKQDNQPQHF
TGTGCCTGGAGTAAACAGGACAATCAGCCCCAGCATTTT
>.|TRBJ2-3|.|TRBV7-8
CASSPPREDTQYF
TGTGCCAGCAGCCCGCCTCGGGAAGATACGCAGTATTTT
>.|TRBJ2-1|.|TRBV6-5
CASSVGVYNEQFF
TGTGCCAGCAGTGTAGGGGTCTACAATGAGCAGTTCTTC
>few|TRBJ1-2|.|TRBV5-1
CASSLSTGNYGYTF
TGCGCCAGCAGCTTGTCCACAGGCAACTATGGCTACACCTTC
>.|TRBJ1-2|TRBD1|TRBV6-6
CASSSGQRTYGYTF
TGTGCCAGCAGTTCGGGACAGAGAACCTATGGCTACACCTTC
>once|TRBJ1-2|.|TRBV25-1
CASSEDLLYGYTF
TGTGCCAGCAGTGAAGATCTCCTCTATGGCTACACCTTC
>few|TRBJ2-5|TRBD2|TRBV7-9
CASSLSPRLAGYRQETQYF
TGTGCCAGCAGCTTAAGCCCCCGGCTAGCGGGCTACCGCCAAGAGACCCAGTACTTC
>.|TRBJ2-1|TRBD2|TRBV9
CASSPPRTSGAEQFF
TGTGCCAGCAGCCCTCCCAGGACTAGCGGTGCTGAGCAGTTCTTC
>.|TRBJ1-5|.|TRBV6-1
CASSGPGVQTLNQPQHF
TGTGCCAGCAGTGGCCCCGGCGTGCAGACTCTGAATCAGCCCCAGCATTTT
>.|TRBJ2-1|.|TRBV11-3
CASTFGGQRGEQFF
TGTGCCAGCACCTTCGGGGGGCAGAGGGGTGAGCAGTTCTTC
>.|TRBJ2-7|TRBD1|TRBV18
CASSPPGTGAAGLEQYF
TGTGCCAGCTCACCACCGGGGACAGGGGCGGCCGGCCTCGAGCAGTACTTC
>.|TRBJ2-7|.|TRBV10-3
CAISEGGAAQYF
TGTGCCATCAGTGAGGGAGGGGCCGCGCAGTACTTC
>.|TRBJ2-3|TRBD2|TRBV5-1
CASSPGLAGGPGTDTQYF
TGCGCCAGCAGCCCGGGACTAGCGGGAGGGCCGGGCACAGATACGCAGTATTTT
>.|TRBJ2-5|.|TRBV29-1
CSVDWWGEGGETQYF
TGCAGCGTTGATTGGTGGGGAGAAGGAGGGGAGACCCAGTACTTC
>.|TRBJ1-4|.|TRBV15
CATRSYRATNEKLFF
TGTGCCACCAGATCCTACAGAGCAACTAATGAAAAACTGTTTTTT
>.|TRBJ2-2|.|TRBV25-1
CASSVTGVRTGELFF
TGTGCCAGCAGTGTTACGGGAGTACGAACCGGGGAGCTGTTTTTT
>.|TRBJ2-3|.|TRBV18
CASSPSVGTDTQYF
TGTGCCAGCTCACCGAGCGTAGGGACAGATACGCAGTATTTT
>.|TRBJ2-6|.|TRBV9
CASSEGLHSGANVLTF
TGTGCCAGCAGCGAGGGGCTTCACTCTGGGGCCAACGTCCTGACTTTC
>once|TRBJ1-2|.|TRBV10-1
CASSDNTNYGYTF
TGCGCCAGCAGTGACAATACCAACTATGGCTACACCTTC
>.|TRBJ2-7|.|TRBV2
CASLLGEFPSYEQYF
TGTGCCAGCCTCCTAGGAGAATTTCCGTCCTACGAGCAGTACTTC
>once|TRBJ2-5|.|TRBV6-1
CASSAIQETQYF
TGTGCGAGTAGTGCCATCCAAGAGACCCAGTACTTC
>.|TRBJ2-5|.|TRBV10-3
CAISGTRETQYF
TGTGCCATCAGCGGGACCCGTGAGACCCAGTACTTC
>.|TRBJ2-7|.|TRBV2
CASSKWGPHEQYF
TGTGCCAGCAGTAAGTGGGGTCCCCACGAGCAGTACTTC
>.|TRBJ2-3|.|TRBV19
CATRGASGDTQYF
TGTGCCACAAGGGGGGCTTCGGGGGATACGCAGTATTTT
>once|TRBJ1-1|.|TRBV19
CASSIVFGGPEAFF
TGTGCCAGTAGTATAGTTTTTGGAGGGCCTGAAGCTTTCTTT
>.|TRBJ1-1|.|TRBV5-1
CASSRGIWRGVNTEAFF
TGCGCCAGCAGCAGGGGGATTTGGCGAGGGGTGAACACTGAAGCTTTCTTT
>once|TRBJ1-2|.|TRBV7-2
CASSLGRSGDGYGYTF
TGTGCCAGCAGCTTAGGAAGATCGGGGGATGGCTATGGCTACACCTTC
>.|TRBJ2-1|TRBD1|TRBV12-5
CASGLRSYRGSQGNEQFF
TGTGCTAGTGGTTTGCGCAGCTACAGGGGGTCCCAGGGGAATGAGCAGTTCTTC
>.|TRBJ1-1|.|TRBV7-2
CASSSLMNTEAFF
TGTGCCAGCAGCTCTCTTATGAACACTGAAGCTTTCTTT
>.|TRBJ1-5|TRBD1|TRBV5-5
CASSYRTGLSDQPQHF
TGTGCCAGCAGCTATAGGACAGGGCTTTCGGATCAGCCCCAGCATTTT
>.|TRBJ2-3|.|TRBV5-8
CASSLGASREF
TGTGCCAGCAGCTTGGGGGCTAGCAGGGAGTTT
>.|TRBJ2-7|TRBD2|TRBV28
CASSLAAGGTYEQYF
TGTGCCAGCAGCCTGGCGGCGGGAGGCACCTACGAGCAGTACTTC
>.|TRBJ2-7|TRBD2|TRBV10-3
CAIRASGSPTEQYF
TGTGCCATCAGGGCTAGCGGGAGTCCTACAGAGCAGTACTTC
>.|TRBJ2-3|TRBD1|TRBV5-1
CASSPPGQGAPDTQYF
TGCGCCAGCAGCCCACCTGGACAGGGGGCTCCAGATACGCAGTATTTT